This T cell receptor beta chain was sequenced during a study of blood T cells in healthy people across ages. Study conclusions and caveats: In older individuals, TCR beta diversity per million T cells was lower, falling roughly linearly with age. Naive and antigen-experienced cells could not be conclusively compared, given unsorted PBMCs. Long-lived donors exceeded aged donors in naive CD4+ cells and diversity.

Of note for this clonotype: What it recognizes is unknown.

Primers used in a second PCR of about 7 to 11 cycles were a sample-barcoded 5' primer and a J-beta primer mix. Any given sample supplied a minimum of 2.5 million CDR3-containing paired-end reads. From the 5' RACE reads, TCRdb called clonotypes with MiXCR, one entry per CDR3 protein. Among roughly 1.7 million distinct CDR3 sequences listed, almost 35% were seen once. Germline CDR1 and CDR2: MNHNS and SASEGT. The V gene lost 0 bases and the J gene lost 0 bases, with 5 bases spanning the gap. This CDR3 has 14 amino acids. The chain joins TRBV6-1 to TRBJ1-1; D not certain. The receptor comes from a woman between 25 and 40 years old in good health. Specimen: blood. CDR3 sequence: CASSEASVNTEAFF. The DNA for the CDR3 is TGTGCCAGCAGTGAAGCTTCAGTGAACACTGAAGCTTTCTTT.